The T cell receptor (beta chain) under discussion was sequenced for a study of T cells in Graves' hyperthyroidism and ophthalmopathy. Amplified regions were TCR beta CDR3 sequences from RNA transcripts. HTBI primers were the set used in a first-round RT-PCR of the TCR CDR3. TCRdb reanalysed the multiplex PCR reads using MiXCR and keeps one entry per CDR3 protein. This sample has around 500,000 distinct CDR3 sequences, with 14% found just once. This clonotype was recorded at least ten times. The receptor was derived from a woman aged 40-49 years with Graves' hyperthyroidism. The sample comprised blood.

CDR3: CASSLESGVGGELFF. The CDR3, as DNA: TGTGCCAGCAGCTTAGAGTCCGGGGTGGGCGGGGAGCTGTTTTTT. The chain is built from TRBV7-2 and TRBJ2-2; possibly TRBD2 for D (5 bases). V shed 1 base and J shed 7 bases, with 13 bases lying between them. The CDR3 runs 15 residues. From germline, CDR1 is SGHTA and CDR2 FQGNSA.